These 25 T cell receptor beta chains were sequenced from one sample in a study of cytomegalovirus exposure and HLA in healthy donors. Researchers ran the PCR with 60 Vbeta and 13 Jbeta primers. The data were produced by immunoSEQ multiplex PCR, yet TCRdb's version contains in-frame clones alone and is incomplete. The top ten hold 5.8% of the sample, which has more than 95,000 clones, 75% to 80% seen once. The sequencing sample was made of PBMCs. Receptors originate from a man aged 60 to 75 in good health and CMV-seropositive.

The V call is TRBV19, the J call TRBJ2-5, with D possibly matching TRBD1 (8 bases). Germline loops: CDR1 LNHDA, CDR2 SQIVND (reference sequence). V was cut by 4 bases and J by 5 bases, with 17 bases left in between. This CDR3 spans 15 amino acids. The CDR3 nucleotides read TGTGCCAGTAGTAAAATCGGACAGGGAGGGGAGACCCAGTACTTC. Translating gives CASSKIGQGGETQYF.

The chain is built from TRBV5-1 and TRBJ2-7; 9 positions match TRBD1. From germline, CDR1 is SGHRS and CDR2 YFSETQ. This CDR3 has 16 amino acids. J lost 1 base, V lost 4 bases, and 9 bases had no gene match. CDR3 nucleotides: TGCGCCAGCAGCAGGGACAGACAGGGGGAATCCTACGAGCAGTACTTC. It specifies CASSRDRQGESYEQYF.

This chain joins TRBV4-2 and TRBJ2-7; perhaps TRBD1 as D (6 bases). The ends were cut back, 1 base at V and 3 bases at J, with 19 bases in the middle. The CDR3 loop spans 17 amino acids. From germline, CDR1 is LGHNA and CDR2 YNFKEQ. CDR3 amino acids: CASSQVLAGALGYEQYF. CDR3 nucleotide sequence: TGTGCCAGCAGCCAAGTTCTTGCAGGGGCGCTAGGCTACGAGCAGTACTTC.

This chain joins TRBV10-3 and TRBJ2-1, with D perhaps TRBD1 (5 bases). V was cut by 6 bases and J by 13 bases, with 13 bases left in between. The length of the CDR3 is 11 residues. Germline V CDR1 and CDR2: ENHRY, SYGVKD. In DNA form, the CDR3 reads TGTGCCATCAGAAAGGACAACGACCAGTTCTTC. Translated, it gives CAIRKDNDQFF.

The chain couples TRBV6-6 to TRBJ2-2, with TRBD1 as a possible D gene (6 bases). Trimming pared 7 bases from V and 8 bases from J, leaving 8 bases between. The CDR3 totals 11 residues. Germline V CDR1 and CDR2: MNHNY, SVGAGI (reference sequence). CDR3 amino acids: CASIGGGELFF. The DNA for the CDR3 is TGTGCCAGCATAGGGGGAGGGGAGCTGTTTTTT.

The chain combines TRBV19 with TRBJ1-2; D gene uncertain. The CDR3 loop spans 14 amino acids. Looked up from germline, CDR1 is LNHDA and CDR2 is SQIVND (reference sequence). V was clipped by 11 bases and J by 8 bases, with 24 bases between them. CDR3 nucleotide sequence: TGTGCCTCTGGAACGGTCTGGGCTCAGCGGGGCTACACCTTC. The encoded protein is CASGTVWAQRGYTF. Filled out from reference TRBV19 and TRBJ1-2, the complete variable domain reads DGGITQSPKYLFRKEGQNVTLSCEQNLNHDAMYWYRQDPGQGLRLIYYSQIVNDFQKGDIAEGYSVSREKKESFPLTVTSAQKNPTAFYLCASGTVWAQRGYTFGSGTRLTVV.

The J gene is TRBJ2-4, the V gene TRBV5-5; a weak D match, TRBD2 (6 bases). The length of the CDR3 is 16 residues. Germline CDR1 is SGHKS and CDR2 is YYEKEE (reference sequence). V was shortened by 6 bases and J by 0 bases, with 16 bases between the two germline ends. The CDR3 protein is CASTSPGGLAKNIQYF. CDR3 sequence (DNA): TGTGCCAGCACCTCTCCAGGAGGGCTAGCCAAAAACATTCAGTACTTC. The full variable domain, its missing parts supplied by reference TRBV5-5 and TRBJ2-4, is DAGVTQSPTHLIKTRGQQVTLRCSPISGHKSVSWYQQVLGQGPQFIFQYYEKEERGRGNFPDRFSARQFPNYSSELNVNALLLGDSALYLCASTSPGGLAKNIQYFGAGTRLSVL.

The chain joins TRBV6-5 to TRBJ1-5, with D possibly TRBD1 on 5 matching bases. V lost 2 bases and J 6 bases, leaving 14 bases between the germline ends. CDR1 and CDR2 from the germline V gene are MNHEY and SVGAGI. The CDR3 extends over 15 amino acids. CDR3 DNA sequence: TGTGCCAGCAGTTACGGCGGGGGTTTTGGTCAGCCCCAGCATTTT. The encoded protein is CASSYGGGFGQPQHF.

This clone was picked up a small number of times. The rearrangement uses TRBV4-1 and TRBJ2-7, with TRBD1 matching over 7 bases. CDR1 is MGHRA and CDR2 is YSYEKL in the germline V gene. This CDR3 has 14 residues. With V trimmed by 6 bases and J by 3 bases, 8 bases remained unmatched. CDR3 region: CASRRDRADYEQYF. DNA of the CDR3: TGCGCCAGCAGAAGAGACAGGGCGGACTACGAGCAGTACTTC.

This sequence joins TRBV6-5 and TRBJ2-2, with D perhaps matching TRBD1 (5 bases). Trimming stripped 4 bases from V and 0 bases from J, with 6 bases between. The CDR3 has 14 amino acids. Germline V gene sequence: CDR1 MNHEY, CDR2 SVGAGI. CDR3 region: CASSFRANTGELFF. Here the CDR3 DNA reads TGTGCCAGCAGTTTCAGGGCGAACACCGGGGAGCTGTTTTTT.

This sequence joins TRBV2 and TRBJ2-7; D may be TRBD1 (6 bases). Trimming stripped 0 bases from V and 7 bases from J, with 13 bases between. This CDR3 has 14 amino acids. CDR1 and CDR2 (germline): SNHLY, FYNNEI. CDR3 region: CASSEAERGSEQYF. DNA for the CDR3: TGTGCCAGCAGTGAAGCAGAAAGGGGGAGTGAGCAGTACTTC.

The chain employs TRBV21-1 and TRBJ1-5; the table's D call, TRBD1, has no DNA check behind it. TRBV21-1 is recorded as a pseudogene. The CDR3 runs 19 residues. CDR3 residues: CASSKEDRGRGVNNQPQHF. In DNA, the CDR3 is TGTGCCAGCAGCAAAGAAGACAGGGGGCGCGGGGTTAACAATCAGCCCCAGCATTTT.

This clone appeared a single time. The chain links TRBV30 to TRBJ2-1, with a possible D match to TRBD2 (7 bases). Germline values: CDR1 GTSNPN, CDR2 SVGIG (reference sequence). This CDR3 comprises 13 residues. Trimming took 1 base from V and 6 from J, leaving 10 bases between them. CDR3 DNA: TGTGCCTGGAGTGACGGGGGGCCCAATGAGCAGTTCTTC. Its translation: CAWSDGGPNEQFF.

The V and J genes are TRBV29-1 and TRBJ1-2; 12 nucleotides match TRBD1. V lost 4 bases to trimming and J lost 6 bases; unmatched junction nucleotides: 12. Germline V lookup: CDR1 SQVTM, CDR2 ANQGSEA. This CDR3 has 16 amino acids. The CDR3 sequence is CSVGRIFGTGGDGYTF. DNA of the CDR3: TGCAGCGTTGGACGAATTTTCGGGACAGGGGGCGATGGCTACACCTTC.

The chain couples TRBV5-1 to TRBJ2-5, with TRBD1 matching over 7 bases. Germline lookup yields CDR1 SGHRS and CDR2 YFSETQ. The CDR3 extends over 15 amino acids. V lost 4 bases, J lost 7 bases, and 13 bases stayed unmatched. The CDR3 sequence: CASSPGTAGSTTQYF. CDR3 bases: TGCGCCAGCAGCCCCGGGACAGCCGGGTCAACGACCCAGTACTTC. Filled out from reference TRBV5-1 and TRBJ2-5, the complete variable domain reads KAGVTQTPRYLIKTRGQQVTLSCSPISGHRSVSWYQQTPGQGLQFLFEYFSETQRNKGNFPGRFSGRQFSNSRSEMNVSTLELGDSALYLCASSPGTAGSTTQYFGPGTRLLVL.

This clone showed up just once. The rearrangement links TRBV4-3 to TRBJ1-2; D is unclear. Deletions cut 3 bases from V and 0 bases from J, with 14 bases between. This CDR3 has 16 amino acids. Germline loops: CDR1 LGHNA, CDR2 YSLEER. The CDR3 region has the DNA TGCGCCAGCAGCCATTCGGACTTTGCGTCTAACTATGGCTACACCTTC. This translates into CASSHSDFASNYGYTF.

The chain uses TRBV6-1 and TRBJ2-3, with 11 bases that match TRBD1. The germline CDR1 and CDR2 sequences are MNHNS and SASEGT. V lost 7 bases and J lost 6; bases outside the gene matches: 9. This CDR3 spans 15 amino acids. CDR3 residues: CASTTGGQGADTQYF. DNA of the CDR3: TGTGCCAGCACCACAGGAGGACAGGGGGCGGATACGCAGTATTTT.

The table lists this clone with a few counts. The chain links TRBV10-3 to TRBJ2-5; the match to TRBD2 covers 9 bases. Per germline, CDR1 ENHRY and CDR2 SYGVKD. The CDR3 sequence is 14 residues long. J lost 5 bases, V lost 6 bases, and 7 bases had no gene match. For the CDR3, the DNA is TGTGCCATCAGCGACAGGACTAGCGAGGAGACCCAGTACTTC. It specifies CAISDRTSEETQYF.

V gene TRBV10-3 combines with J gene TRBJ1-1; no reliable D call. The CDR3 runs to 13 residues. V lost 2 bases and J 1 base, leaving 5 bases between the germline ends. Germline V CDR1 and CDR2: ENHRY, SYGVKD. CDR3 nucleotide sequence: TGTGCCATCAGTGAGACTTGGAACACTGAAGCTTTCTTT. Translated, it gives CAISETWNTEAFF.

The chain combines TRBV2 with TRBJ1-2, with 10 bases that match TRBD1. Trimming at V came to 2 bases and at J to 8 bases, leaving 8 bases not matched to a gene. This CDR3 has 15 amino acids. The germline V gene encodes CDR1 SNHLY and CDR2 FYNNEI. This chain's CDR3 is CASSEMGQGLGGYTF. The CDR3, as DNA: TGTGCCAGCAGTGAAATGGGACAGGGGCTCGGGGGCTACACCTTC.

This chain connects TRBV19 to TRBJ2-7; 7 bases map to TRBD2. The CDR3 is 14 residues long. The V and J ends lost 6 bases and 0 bases, in that order; junction bases with no gene match: 5. The germline V gene encodes CDR1 LNHDA and CDR2 SQIVND (reference sequence). The CDR3 DNA follows: TGTGCCAGTAGGGACGGGGGGAGCTCCTACGAGCAGTACTTC. Protein sequence: CASRDGGSSYEQYF.

With respect to this clone: The same CDR3 arises from other DNA sequences in this sample as well. The chain combines TRBV5-4 with TRBJ2-7, with D maybe TRBD1 (6 bases). Deletions cut 0 bases from V and 1 base from J, with 8 bases between. This CDR3 contains 14 residues. Per the germline V gene, CDR1 is SGHNT and CDR2 is YYREEE (reference sequence). In DNA form, the CDR3 reads TGTGCCAGCAGCTTGGGAGGACAGTCCTACGAGCAGTACTTC. Its protein product is CASSLGGQSYEQYF.

With respect to this clone: Mismatch with germline at one junction end may stem from a read error. J is TRBJ2-7 and V is TRBV6-6; weak D call: TRBD2 (7 bases). CDR3 length: 14 amino acids. Germline V gene sequence: CDR1 MNHNY, CDR2 SVGAGI (reference sequence). The CDR3 spells CASSSPGGSHEQYF. The DNA of the CDR3 is TGTGCCAGCAGTTCGCCGGGGGGCTCCCACGAGCAGTACTTC.

The DNA for the CDR3 is TGTGCCAGCAGTCGACGGGACATCGGAGAGACCCAGTACTTC. It translates to CASSRRDIGETQYF. The chain carries TRBV6-5 and TRBJ2-5; tentative D call: TRBD1 (6 bases). The length of the CDR3 is 14 residues. Per the germline V gene, CDR1 is MNHEY and CDR2 is SVGAGI. The V gene lost 5 bases and the J gene lost 4 bases, with 14 bases spanning the gap.

In regard to this clone: Since a much larger clone is just one base distant, this may be a read error. The V and J genes are TRBV27 and TRBJ1-1; D unclear. The CDR3 runs to 13 residues. CDR1 and CDR2 (germline): MNHEY, SMNVEV (reference sequence). Trimming shortened V by 2 bases and J by 2 bases, and 6 bases separated the two germline ends. The DNA of the CDR3 is TGTGCCAGCAGTTTAGGGAGTAACACTGAAGCTTTCTTT. Residues: CASSLGSNTEAFF.